This T cell receptor (beta chain) was identified in a study of T-cell memory formation after mild COVID-19 (dated by TCRdb to the early 2020s). Broadly, across the study: Most TCR sequence clusters were specific to one of the two donors. The cohort was made up of two young adult volunteers, one female and one male, who were previously healthy. Longitudinal TCRalpha and TCRbeta repertoire sequencing tracked T-cell clones expanding and contracting after mild COVID-19 in a couple of donors.

Of note for this clonotype: Its cognate antigen has yet to be identified. No base-level quality is on record; no much larger clone is a single base apart.

Beyond this particular receptor, the publication reports: The detection of some responding clones in pre-infection memory suggests that pre-existing cross-reactive memory T cells joined the SARS-CoV-2 response. SARS-CoV-2 specificity was not confirmed for the second-wave clones peaking on day 37. The study included only a couple of mild cases, and larger cohorts that include severe cases with pre-infection samples were judged to be necessary. Balanced CD4/CD8 phenotypes were observed for clones contracting from day 15 to 85, whereas a bias towards CD4+ was observed for a second wave of clones expanding from day 15 to 37. Contracting CD4+ clones turned up mainly in the CM and EM memory subsets, whereas EMRA was where CD8+ clones were enriched.

Data came from an Illumina NovaSeq 6000. cDNA libraries for TCRalpha and TCRbeta were prepared by 5'RACE using constant-segment primers, with sample barcodes and unique molecular identifiers added. Trizol reagent was used to extract RNA from every sample. Libraries were amplified in two PCR steps, with a second sample barcode and Illumina TruSeq adapters added in the second step. The libraries were sequenced on an Illumina NovaSeq using 2 x 150 bp paired-end reads. The authors processed their data as follows. Demultiplexing of reads and collapsing into UMI-guided consensus sequences were performed with migec v1.2.7. Using mixcr v2.1.11, UMI consensuses were aligned to TRA and TRB V and J templates and then assembled into clonotypes. A clonotype was counted as expanded or contracted only when both edgeR and NoisET called the clonotype significant, with the noise models trained on biological replicates. For edgeR calls, the cutoffs were a false discovery rate-adjusted p below 0.01 and a log2 fold-change threshold of 1. As an exploratory analysis of dynamics, PCA with hierarchical clustering was applied to max-normalized trajectories of the 1000 most abundant clonotypes. Separately sequenced CD4+ and CD8+ repertoires were used to assign a CD4 or CD8 phenotype to each responding clone. Clones were called with MiXCR by TCRdb after fastp trimmed the public reads at Q25, and only in-frame beta chains were retained. Merged by CDR3 protein, the rows form single entries marked with the most common genes and DNA. What appears here as the V and J calls and clone size reflects TCRdb's work, not the paper's. A total of approximately 100,000 distinct CDR3 sequences appear in this sample, roughly 12% of them only once. Around 25% of the sample comes from the top ten.

Ficoll-Paque density gradient centrifugation was used to isolate PBMCs. Inclusive of the bounding cysteine and phenylalanine, the CDR3 is 15 residues long. Of all the DNA, just the CDR3 is kept, 45 bases in frame from base 1. From a lookup of the germline V gene (reference sequence), CDR1 and CDR2 are SEHNR and FQNEAQ. Trimming removed 1 base from V and 3 bases from J, leaving 12 bases between the germline ends. Specimen: PBMCs or a T cell subset sorted from them (not recorded which). The V and J genes are TRBV7-9 and TRBJ2-5; the D gene remains uncertain. The clonotype originates from an adult woman who had mild COVID-19 (a few samples of this study predate the infection). The sample titles of this study are shuffled in the database, so cell type and time point are left out; the donor was told from shared clones. The CDR3: CASSLGTDIEETQYF. The DNA sequence reads TGTGCCAGCAGCTTAGGGACGGATATTGAAGAGACCCAGTACTTC.